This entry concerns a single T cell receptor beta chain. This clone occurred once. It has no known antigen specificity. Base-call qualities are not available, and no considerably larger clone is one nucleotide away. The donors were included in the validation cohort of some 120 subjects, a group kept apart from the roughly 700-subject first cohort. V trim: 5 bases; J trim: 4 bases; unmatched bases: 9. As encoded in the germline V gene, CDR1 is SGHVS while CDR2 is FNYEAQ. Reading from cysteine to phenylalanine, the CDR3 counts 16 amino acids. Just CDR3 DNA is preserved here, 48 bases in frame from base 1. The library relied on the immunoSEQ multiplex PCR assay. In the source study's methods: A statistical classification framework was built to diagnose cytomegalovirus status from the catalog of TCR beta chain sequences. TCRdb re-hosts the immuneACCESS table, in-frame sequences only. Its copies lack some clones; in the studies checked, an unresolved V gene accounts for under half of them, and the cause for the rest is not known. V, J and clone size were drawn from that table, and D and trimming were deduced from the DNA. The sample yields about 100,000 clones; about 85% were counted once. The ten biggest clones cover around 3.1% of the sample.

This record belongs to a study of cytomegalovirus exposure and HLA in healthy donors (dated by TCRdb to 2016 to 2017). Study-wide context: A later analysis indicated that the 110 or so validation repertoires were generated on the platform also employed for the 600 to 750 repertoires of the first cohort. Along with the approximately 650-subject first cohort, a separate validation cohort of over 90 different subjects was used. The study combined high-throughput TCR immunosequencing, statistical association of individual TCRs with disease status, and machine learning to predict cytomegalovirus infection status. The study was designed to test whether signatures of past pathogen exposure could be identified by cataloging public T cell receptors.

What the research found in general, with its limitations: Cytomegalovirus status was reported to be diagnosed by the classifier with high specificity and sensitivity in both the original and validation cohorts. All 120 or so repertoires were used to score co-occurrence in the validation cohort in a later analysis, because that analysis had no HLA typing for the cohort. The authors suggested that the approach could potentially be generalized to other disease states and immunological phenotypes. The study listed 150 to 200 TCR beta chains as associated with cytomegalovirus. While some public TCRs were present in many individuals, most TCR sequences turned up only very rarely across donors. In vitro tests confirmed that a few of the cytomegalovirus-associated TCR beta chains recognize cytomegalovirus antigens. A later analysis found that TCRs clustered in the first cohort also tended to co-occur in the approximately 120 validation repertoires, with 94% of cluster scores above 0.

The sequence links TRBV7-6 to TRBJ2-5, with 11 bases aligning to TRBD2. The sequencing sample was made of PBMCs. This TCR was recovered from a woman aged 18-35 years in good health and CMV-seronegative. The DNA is TGTGCCAGCAGCGTTTTAGCGGGGGGGCGCGGAGAGACCCAGTACTTC. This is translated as CASSVLAGGRGETQYF.